This entry features one T cell receptor (beta chain) sequence. Its specificity is not known. An end of the junction differs from the germline gene, which may be a read error. Data came from immunoSEQ multiplex PCR; TCRdb stores just in-frame clones and leaves some out. The top ten clones hold 12% of a sample with 9,500 to 15,000 clones, roughly 71% of them seen once. The data were obtained in a study of OX40 agonist ivuxolimab in advanced cancers. Study overall: In this cohort, patients received ivuxolimab, an agonistic anti-OX40 (CD134) antibody. Patients were 82.7% male with ages about 23 to 80, mean about 60.

The germline V gene has CDR1 SGHRS and CDR2 YFSETQ. The CDR3 spans 13 residues. Study-level findings and limits: Average numbers of expanded clones were greater in CD8+ T cells than in CD4+. In the expanded peripheral T cells, antigen specificity was never determined.

The TCR originated in an adult with an advanced solid tumor such as melanoma, head and neck, liver or kidney cancer. Sample: CD4+ or CD8+ T cells sorted from blood, taken in a trial of the OX40 agonist ivuxolimab. The chain joins TRBV5-1 to TRBJ2-7; no firm D call. CDR3 loop: CASSPGADYEQYF. In DNA form, the CDR3 reads TGTGCCAGCAGCCCCGGAGCCGATTACGAGCAGTACTTC.